These 16 T cell receptor beta chains originate from one sample sequenced in a study of identical twins. TCRdb reanalysed the 5' RACE reads using MiXCR and keeps one entry per CDR3 protein. The profile covers about 1.7 million distinct CDR3 sequences, with more than 30% appearing a single time and around 0.3% taken by the ten largest. The sequenced sample consisted of cord blood. These receptors all come from a newborn girl in good health.

V usage is TRBV28 and J usage is TRBJ2-3; D perhaps matches TRBD2 (6 bases). CDR3 length: 17 amino acids. CDR1 is MDHEN, CDR2 SYDVKM, per germline. Trimming pared 3 bases from V and 0 bases from J, leaving 16 bases between. The CDR3 is CASSFSGAEGSTDTQYF. CDR3 coding DNA: TGTGCCAGCAGTTTCAGTGGAGCGGAGGGGAGCACAGATACGCAGTATTTT.

The chain has TRBV20-1 and TRBJ2-1; tentatively, D is TRBD2 (6 bases). Trimming left V 1 base short and J 1 base short, with 14 bases between. The CDR3 consists of 16 residues. Germline assignment: CDR1 DFQATT and CDR2 SNEGSKA (reference sequence). The CDR3 region has the DNA TGCAGTGCTAGAGTTGTGGGGGGAGCGTCCTACAATGAGCAGTTCTTC. The encoded protein is CSARVVGGASYNEQFF.

The chain recombines TRBV2 with TRBJ2-1; D is undetermined. The germline gives CDR1 SNHLY, CDR2 FYNNEI. This CDR3 has 13 residues. V shed 11 bases and J shed 0 bases, with 11 bases lying between them. The CDR3 sequence is CAAAKVSYNEQFF. The CDR3 coding sequence is TGTGCCGCGGCGAAAGTCTCCTACAATGAGCAGTTCTTC.

This clonotype came up many times. The chain combines TRBV28 with TRBJ2-7; 7 nucleotides line up with TRBD1. The germline V gene has CDR1 MDHEN and CDR2 SYDVKM. Trimming cost V 4 bases and J 0 bases; bases outside gene matches: 6. CDR3 length: 15 residues. CDR3 sequence (DNA): TGTGCCAGCAGTTCTACAGGGGCCAGCTCCTACGAGCAGTACTTC. It specifies CASSSTGASSYEQYF.

This clonotype was detected only once. The chain links TRBV13 to TRBJ1-2; D remains ambiguous. CDR1 and CDR2 from the germline V gene are PRHDT and FYEKMQ (reference sequence). The germline V and J ends were trimmed by 6 bases and 4 bases, with 18 bases remaining between them. This CDR3 spans 15 amino acids. CDR3 residues: CASRRWTGPTYGYTF. The CDR3 DNA reads TGTGCCAGCAGGCGATGGACCGGGCCCACCTATGGCTACACCTTC. The variable domain in full, completed from reference TRBV13 and TRBJ1-2, reads AAGVIQSPRHLIKEKRETATLKCYPIPRHDTVYWYQQGPGQDPQFLISFYEKMQSDKGSIPDRFSAQQFSDYHSELNMSSLELGDSALYFCASRRWTGPTYGYTFGSGTRLTVV.

This clonotype occurred a few times. This rearrangement joins TRBV12-3 or TRBV12-4 to TRBJ2-1; D unresolved. Trimming took off 8 bases at V and 8 bases at J, with 7 bases between the two ends. CDR3 length equals 10 residues. The CDR3, as DNA: TGTGCCAGCGGTGTCTATGAGCAGTTCTTC. Encoded protein: CASGVYEQFF.

This clonotype was seen a few times. This chain connects TRBV6-1 to TRBJ1-5, with D perhaps matching TRBD1 (5 bases). The CDR3 loop spans 15 amino acids. The germline V gene has CDR1 MNHNS and CDR2 SASEGT. V was shortened by 2 bases and J by 2 bases, with 10 bases between the two germline ends. CDR3 sequence reads: CASSEQQGGNQPQHF. The CDR3 nucleotides are TGTGCCAGCAGTGAACAGCAGGGCGGCAATCAGCCCCAGCATTTT.

This rearrangement joins TRBV28 to TRBJ2-7, with 8 positions matching TRBD1. Trimming removed 1 base from V and 3 bases from J; junction bases left unmatched: 5. CDR1 is MDHEN, CDR2 SYDVKM, per germline. The CDR3 contains 15 residues. CDR3 sequence (DNA): TGTGCCAGCAGTTTATCACAGGGGGTATACTACGAGCAGTACTTC. Encoded protein: CASSLSQGVYYEQYF.

The V gene is TRBV7-2, the J gene TRBJ1-2; 8 bases agree with TRBD1. Germline V gives CDR1 SGHTA, CDR2 FQGNSA. This CDR3 contains 15 residues. V shed 3 bases and J 4 bases; nucleotides not matched to a gene: 7. CDR3 in DNA: TGTGCCAGCAGCTTCTATCAGGGGGCGATCTATGGCTACACCTTC. This translates into CASSFYQGAIYGYTF.

This clonotype was observed a few times. CDR3 amino acids: CASSQDTSFGGRTQYF. The CDR3 DNA is TGTGCCAGCAGCCAAGACACTAGTTTCGGGGGTAGGACCCAGTACTTC. V gene TRBV3-1 combines with J gene TRBJ2-7; tentative D call: TRBD2 (6 bases). The DNA end is more similar to TRBJ2-5, so the J call may be wrong. Germline assignment: CDR1 LGHDT and CDR2 YNNKEL (reference sequence). There are 16 residues in the CDR3.

There are a few counts of this clonotype. The rearrangement joins TRBV7-8 to TRBJ2-1; the match to TRBD2 covers 8 bases. V lost 1 base, J lost 5 bases, and 7 bases stayed unmatched. Germline V gene lookup returns CDR1 SGHVS and CDR2 FQNEAQ. The CDR3 totals 16 residues. The CDR3 DNA reads as TGTGCCAGCAGCTTAGGGGGACTAGTCAGGCACAATGAGCAGTTCTTC. Translated, it gives CASSLGGLVRHNEQFF.

There are a few counts of this clonotype. The V gene is TRBV4-2, the J gene TRBJ1-6, with D perhaps matching TRBD1 (5 bases). The germline V gene has CDR1 LGHNA and CDR2 YNFKEQ. CDR3 length: 13 amino acids. V was cut by 1 base and J by 10 bases, with 8 bases left in between. CDR3 in DNA: TGTGCCAGCAGCCAAGGACAGTTCTCACCCCTCCACTTT. Its translation is CASSQGQFSPLHF.

Only a few counts were recorded for this clonotype. This chain joins TRBV28 and TRBJ2-7; D gene ambiguous. This CDR3 is built from 12 residues. Germline CDR1 and CDR2: MDHEN and SYDVKM. Between the trimmed V and J ends, which lost 8 bases and 3 bases, there was a span of 11 bases. CDR3 sequence reads: CASGDFFYEQYF. The CDR3, as DNA: TGTGCCAGCGGCGACTTCTTCTACGAGCAGTACTTC.

The chain carries TRBV19 and TRBJ2-7; D possibly corresponds to TRBD2 (5 bases). Germline assignment: CDR1 LNHDA and CDR2 SQIVND (reference sequence). This CDR3 contains 14 residues. The V and J ends lost 1 base and 10 bases respectively, with 17 bases between them. CDR3 loop: CASSIAGGQEAQYF. The CDR3 DNA reads as TGTGCCAGTAGTATAGCTGGCGGGCAAGAGGCCCAGTACTTC. The whole variable domain, remainder taken from reference TRBV19 and TRBJ2-7, is DGGITQSPKYLFRKEGQNVTLSCEQNLNHDAMYWYRQDPGQGLRLIYYSQIVNDFQKGDIAEGYSVSREKKESFPLTVTSAQKNPTAFYLCASSIAGGQEAQYFGPGTRLTVT.

This clonotype turned up a few times. The chain is built from TRBV27 and TRBJ2-1, with 8 bases fitting TRBD1. CDR3 length: 21 residues. Germline CDR1 reads MNHEY; CDR2 reads SMNVEV (reference sequence). V lost 3 bases, J lost 5 bases, and 24 bases stayed unmatched. CDR3 DNA sequence: TGTGCCAGCAGTTTCTATTCCCTCTATTTAAACCACAGGGGGGACGACAATGAGCAGTTCTTC. It translates to CASSFYSLYLNHRGDDNEQFF.

The rearrangement uses TRBV3-1 and TRBJ2-3; TRBD2 matches 8 bases. The CDR3 totals 13 residues. V was clipped by 3 bases and J by 11 bases; unmatched bases: 7. Germline V lookup: CDR1 LGHDT, CDR2 YNNKEL (reference sequence). In DNA, the CDR3 is TGTGCCAGCAGCCACGGTAGCGGGAATGGGCAGTATTTT. It specifies CASSHGSGNGQYF.